The clone carrying this T cell receptor (beta chain) has at least ten counts. The antigen is undetermined. Universal primer sites and UMIs were introduced during 5'RACE template-switching synthesis of TCR cDNA. TCRdb reprocessed the 5' RACE reads via MiXCR and lists one record per CDR3 protein. The top ten clones hold over 15% of a sample with about 260,000 distinct CDR3 sequences, 3.6% of them seen once. This record belongs to a study of T cells after yellow fever vaccination. Findings and caveats of the study: The presence of abundant clonotypes contaminating from the bulk population was possible in FACS-sorted repertoires. The secondary response was weaker, and its peak arrived faster, on day 5 versus 15. At under 97% for CD4 and just over 85% for CD8, most primary-vaccination clones showed up again after the booster.

V lost 4 bases and J 7 bases, leaving 17 bases between the germline ends. The CDR3 contains 14 residues. The germline gives CDR1 SGHTS, CDR2 YDEGEE. This TCR derives from a man aged 18 to 30 who received the YFV17D yellow fever vaccine. The chain recombines TRBV5-8 with TRBJ2-5; TRBD2 might be the D (5 bases). The material sequenced was PBMCs, taken 15 days after the yellow fever booster vaccination. The CDR3 DNA sequence: TGTGCCAGCAGCCGAGGGCACCACGGTGGGACCCAGTACTTC. It yields the protein CASSRGHHGGTQYF. The full variable domain, with the rest looked up from reference TRBV5-8 and TRBJ2-5, is EAGVTQSPTHLIKTRGQQATLRCSPISGHTSVYWYQQALGLGLQFLLWYDEGEERNRGNFPPRFSGRQFPNYSSELNVNALELEDSALYLCASSRGHHGGTQYFGPGTRLLVL.